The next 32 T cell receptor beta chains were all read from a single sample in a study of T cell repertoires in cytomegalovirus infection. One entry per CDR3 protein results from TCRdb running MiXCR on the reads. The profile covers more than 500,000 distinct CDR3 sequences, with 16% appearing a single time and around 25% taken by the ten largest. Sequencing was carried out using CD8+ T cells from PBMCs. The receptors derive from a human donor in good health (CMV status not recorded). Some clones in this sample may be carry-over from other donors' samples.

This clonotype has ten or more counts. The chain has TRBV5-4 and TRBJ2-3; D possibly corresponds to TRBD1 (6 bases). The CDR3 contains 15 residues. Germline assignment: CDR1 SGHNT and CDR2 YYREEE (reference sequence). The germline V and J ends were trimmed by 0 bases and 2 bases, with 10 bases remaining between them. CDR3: CASSLDRATTDTQYF. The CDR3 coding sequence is TGTGCCAGCAGCTTGGACAGGGCCACCACAGATACGCAGTATTTT. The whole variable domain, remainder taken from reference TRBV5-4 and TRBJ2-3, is ETGVTQSPTHLIKTRGQQVTLRCSSQSGHNTVSWYQQALGQGPQFIFQYYREEENGRGNFPPRFSGLQFPNYSSELNVNALELDDSALYLCASSLDRATTDTQYFGPGTRLTVL.

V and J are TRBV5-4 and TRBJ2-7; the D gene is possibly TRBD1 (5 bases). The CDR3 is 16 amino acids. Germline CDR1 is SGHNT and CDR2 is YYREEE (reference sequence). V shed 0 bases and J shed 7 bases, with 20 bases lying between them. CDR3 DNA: TGTGCCAGCAGCTTGGCCACGGACATCAGTTCGCGGGAGCAGTACTTC. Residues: CASSLATDISSREQYF.

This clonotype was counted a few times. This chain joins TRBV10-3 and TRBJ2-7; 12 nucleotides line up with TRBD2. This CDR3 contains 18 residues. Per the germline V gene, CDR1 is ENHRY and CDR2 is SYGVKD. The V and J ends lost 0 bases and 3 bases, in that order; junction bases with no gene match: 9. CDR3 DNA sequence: TGTGCCATCAGTGAGTCGACTAGCGGGGGAGGGGGCCACTACGAGCAGTACTTC. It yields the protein CAISESTSGGGGHYEQYF.

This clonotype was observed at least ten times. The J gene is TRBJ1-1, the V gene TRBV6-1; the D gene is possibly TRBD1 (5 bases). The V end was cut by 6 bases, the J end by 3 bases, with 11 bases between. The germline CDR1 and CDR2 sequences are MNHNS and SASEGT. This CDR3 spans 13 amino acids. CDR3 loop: CASRLDSYTEAFF. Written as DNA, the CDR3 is TGTGCCAGCAGACTTGACAGCTACACTGAAGCTTTCTTT.

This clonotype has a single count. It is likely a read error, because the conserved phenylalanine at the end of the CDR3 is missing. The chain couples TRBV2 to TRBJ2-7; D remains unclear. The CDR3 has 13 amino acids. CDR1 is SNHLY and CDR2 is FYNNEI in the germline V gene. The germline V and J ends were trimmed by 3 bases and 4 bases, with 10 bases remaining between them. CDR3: CASSEVQEYEQYL. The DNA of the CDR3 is TGTGCCAGCAGTGAGGTCCAGGAATACGAGCAGTACTTA.

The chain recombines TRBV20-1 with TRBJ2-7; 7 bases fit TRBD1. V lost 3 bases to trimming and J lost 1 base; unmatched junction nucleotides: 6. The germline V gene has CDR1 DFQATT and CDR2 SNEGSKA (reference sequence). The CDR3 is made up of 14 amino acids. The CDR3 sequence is CSASGTARSYEQYF. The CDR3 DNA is TGCAGTGCTAGTGGGACAGCCCGGTCCTACGAGCAGTACTTC.

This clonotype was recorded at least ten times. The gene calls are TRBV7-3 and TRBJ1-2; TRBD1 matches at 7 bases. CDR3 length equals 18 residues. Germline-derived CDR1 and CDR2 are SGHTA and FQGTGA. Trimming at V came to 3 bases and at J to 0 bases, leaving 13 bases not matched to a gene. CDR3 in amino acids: CASSFPSGTASANYGYTF. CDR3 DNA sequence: TGTGCCAGCAGCTTTCCCTCCGGGACAGCCTCAGCTAACTATGGCTACACCTTC.

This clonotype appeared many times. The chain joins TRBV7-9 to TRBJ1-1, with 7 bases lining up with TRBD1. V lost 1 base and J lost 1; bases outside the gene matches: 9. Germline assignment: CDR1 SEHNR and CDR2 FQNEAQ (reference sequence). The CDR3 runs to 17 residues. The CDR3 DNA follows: TGTGCCAGCAGCTTAGGGCCACAGGGGATAGGGAACACTGAAGCTTTCTTT. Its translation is CASSLGPQGIGNTEAFF. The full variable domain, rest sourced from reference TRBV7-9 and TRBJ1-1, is DTGVSQNPRHKITKRGQNVTFRCDPISEHNRLYWYRQTLGQGPEFLTYFQNEAQLEKSRLLSDRFSAERPKGSFSTLEIQRTEQGDSAMYLCASSLGPQGIGNTEAFFGQGTRLTVV.

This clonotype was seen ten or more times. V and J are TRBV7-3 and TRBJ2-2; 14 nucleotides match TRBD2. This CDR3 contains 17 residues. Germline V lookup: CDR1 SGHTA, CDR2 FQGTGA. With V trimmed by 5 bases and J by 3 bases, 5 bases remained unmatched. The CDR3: CASSQGLAGVDTGELFF. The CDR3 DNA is TGTGCCAGCAGCCAGGGACTAGCGGGAGTCGACACCGGGGAGCTGTTTTTT.

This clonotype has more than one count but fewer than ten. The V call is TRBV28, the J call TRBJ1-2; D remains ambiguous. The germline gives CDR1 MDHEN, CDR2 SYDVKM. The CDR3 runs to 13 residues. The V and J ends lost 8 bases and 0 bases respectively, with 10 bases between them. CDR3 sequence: CASQTPANYGYTF. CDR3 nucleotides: TGTGCCAGCCAGACCCCAGCTAACTATGGCTACACCTTC.

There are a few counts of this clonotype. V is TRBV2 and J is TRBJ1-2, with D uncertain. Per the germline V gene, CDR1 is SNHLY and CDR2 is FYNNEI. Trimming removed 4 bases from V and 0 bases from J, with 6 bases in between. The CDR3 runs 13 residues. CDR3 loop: CASSGRSNYGYTF. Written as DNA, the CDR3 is TGTGCCAGCAGTGGAAGGTCTAACTATGGCTACACCTTC.

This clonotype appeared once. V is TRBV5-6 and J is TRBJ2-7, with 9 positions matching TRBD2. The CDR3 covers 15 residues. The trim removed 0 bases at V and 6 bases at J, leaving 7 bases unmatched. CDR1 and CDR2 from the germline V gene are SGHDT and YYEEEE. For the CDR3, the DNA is TGTGCCAGCAGCTTGGAGTTCGCGGGGGGGCCCGAGCAGTACTTC. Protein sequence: CASSLEFAGGPEQYF.

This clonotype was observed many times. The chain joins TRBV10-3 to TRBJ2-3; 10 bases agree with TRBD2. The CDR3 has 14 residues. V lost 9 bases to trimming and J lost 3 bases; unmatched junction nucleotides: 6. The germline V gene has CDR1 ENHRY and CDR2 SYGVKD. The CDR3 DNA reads TGTGCCATTACGTTGGGACTAGCGACAGATACGCAGTATTTT. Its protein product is CAITLGLATDTQYF.

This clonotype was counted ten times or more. Here the CDR3 DNA reads TGTGCCAGCAGCCCTCCGGGGGGGCTCAATCAGCCCCAGCATTTT. Translation: CASSPPGGLNQPQHF. This chain links TRBV7-2 with TRBJ1-5, with D tentatively TRBD1 (6 bases). Germline V gives CDR1 SGHTA, CDR2 FQGNSA. The CDR3 has 15 residues. Trimming cost V 5 bases and J 3 bases, with 14 bases left between them.

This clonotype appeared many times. This CDR3 is CSAALFRGGAEQFF. CDR3 bases: TGCAGTGCTGCCCTTTTTCGGGGTGGGGCTGAGCAGTTCTTC. V is TRBV20-1 and J is TRBJ2-1; D possibly matches TRBD1 or TRBD2 (5 bases each). The germline V gene has CDR1 DFQATT and CDR2 SNEGSKA (reference sequence). V lost 5 bases to trimming and J lost 9 bases, with 20 bases between them. The CDR3 is 14 residues long.

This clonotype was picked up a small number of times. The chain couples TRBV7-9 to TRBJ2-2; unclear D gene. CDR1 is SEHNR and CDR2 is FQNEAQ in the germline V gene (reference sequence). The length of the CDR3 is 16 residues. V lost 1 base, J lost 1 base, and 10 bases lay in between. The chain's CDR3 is CASSLEDTGNTGELFF. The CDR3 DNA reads TGTGCCAGCAGCTTAGAAGACACGGGGAACACCGGGGAGCTGTTTTTT. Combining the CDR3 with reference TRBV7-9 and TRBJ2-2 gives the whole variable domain DTGVSQNPRHKITKRGQNVTFRCDPISEHNRLYWYRQTLGQGPEFLTYFQNEAQLEKSRLLSDRFSAERPKGSFSTLEIQRTEQGDSAMYLCASSLEDTGNTGELFFGEGSRLTVL.

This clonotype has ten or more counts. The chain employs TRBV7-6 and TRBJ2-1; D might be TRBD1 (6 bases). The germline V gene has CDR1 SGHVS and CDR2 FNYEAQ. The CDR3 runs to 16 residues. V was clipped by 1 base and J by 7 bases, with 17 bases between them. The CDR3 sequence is CASSLEPGEKGNEQFF. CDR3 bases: TGTGCCAGCAGCTTAGAGCCAGGGGAGAAGGGGAATGAGCAGTTCTTC.

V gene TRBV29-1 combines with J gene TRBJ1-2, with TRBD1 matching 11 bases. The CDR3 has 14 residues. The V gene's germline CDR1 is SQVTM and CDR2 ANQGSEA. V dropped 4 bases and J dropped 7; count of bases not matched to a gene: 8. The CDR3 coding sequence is TGCAGCGTTGTAAGGACAGGGGGCGCGGGTGGCTACACCTTC. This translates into CSVVRTGGAGGYTF.

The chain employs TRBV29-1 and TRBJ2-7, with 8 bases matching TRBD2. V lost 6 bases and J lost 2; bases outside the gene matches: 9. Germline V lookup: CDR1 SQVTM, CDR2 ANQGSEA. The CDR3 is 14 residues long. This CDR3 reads CSVLGLAGPYEQYF. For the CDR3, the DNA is TGCAGCGTGCTCGGGCTAGCGGGTCCCTACGAGCAGTACTTC.

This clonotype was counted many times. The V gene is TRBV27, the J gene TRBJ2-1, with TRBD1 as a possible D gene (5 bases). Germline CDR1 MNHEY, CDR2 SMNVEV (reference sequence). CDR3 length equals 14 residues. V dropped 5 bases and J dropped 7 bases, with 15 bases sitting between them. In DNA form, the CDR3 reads TGTGCCAGCAGTACTCCAGGGTCTGGGAATGAGCAGTTCTTC. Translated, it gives CASSTPGSGNEQFF.

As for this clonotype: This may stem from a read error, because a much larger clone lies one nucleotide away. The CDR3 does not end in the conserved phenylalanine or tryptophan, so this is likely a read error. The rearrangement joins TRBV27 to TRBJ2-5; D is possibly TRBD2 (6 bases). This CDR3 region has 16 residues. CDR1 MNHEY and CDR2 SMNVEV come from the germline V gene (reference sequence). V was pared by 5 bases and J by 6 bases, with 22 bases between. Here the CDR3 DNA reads TGTGCCAGCAGTACACGGGGCCCGCGGGGCCCCCAGACCCAGTACTTA. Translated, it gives CASSTRGPRGPQTQYL.

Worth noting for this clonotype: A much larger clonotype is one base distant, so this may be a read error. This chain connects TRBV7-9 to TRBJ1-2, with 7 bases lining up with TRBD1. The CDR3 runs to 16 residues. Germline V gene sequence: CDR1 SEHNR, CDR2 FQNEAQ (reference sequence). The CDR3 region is CASSETGTVTNYGYNF. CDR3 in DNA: TGTGCCAGCAGCGAAACCGGGACAGTGACTAACTATGGCTACAACTTC.

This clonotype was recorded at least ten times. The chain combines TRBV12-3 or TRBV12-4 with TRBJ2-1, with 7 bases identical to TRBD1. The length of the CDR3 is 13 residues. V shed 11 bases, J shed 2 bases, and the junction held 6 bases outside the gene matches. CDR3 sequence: CALGQGAYNEQFF. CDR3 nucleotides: TGTGCCCTGGGGCAGGGGGCCTACAATGAGCAGTTCTTC.

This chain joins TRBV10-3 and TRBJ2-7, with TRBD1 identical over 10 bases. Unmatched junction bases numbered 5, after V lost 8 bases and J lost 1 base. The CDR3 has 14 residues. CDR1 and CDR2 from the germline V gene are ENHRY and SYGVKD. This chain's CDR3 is CAIGGTGESYEQYF. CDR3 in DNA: TGTGCCATCGGGGGGACAGGGGAATCCTACGAGCAGTACTTC.

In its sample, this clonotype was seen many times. The CDR3 DNA reads TGCGCCAGCACTCCATTGAGCTCCTATAATTCACCCCTCCACTTT. Translated: CASTPLSSYNSPLHF. The V call is TRBV23-1, the J call TRBJ1-6; D ambiguous. TRBV23-1 qualifies as an ORF whose function is uncertain. The V gene lost 7 bases and the J gene lost 0 bases, with 10 bases spanning the gap. There are 15 residues in the CDR3.

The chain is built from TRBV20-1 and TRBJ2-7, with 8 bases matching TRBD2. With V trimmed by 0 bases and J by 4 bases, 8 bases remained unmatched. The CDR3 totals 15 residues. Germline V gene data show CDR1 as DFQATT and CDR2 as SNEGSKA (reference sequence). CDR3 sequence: CSARDTIGGGYEQYF. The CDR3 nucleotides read TGCAGTGCTAGAGACACCATCGGGGGGGGGTACGAGCAGTACTTC.

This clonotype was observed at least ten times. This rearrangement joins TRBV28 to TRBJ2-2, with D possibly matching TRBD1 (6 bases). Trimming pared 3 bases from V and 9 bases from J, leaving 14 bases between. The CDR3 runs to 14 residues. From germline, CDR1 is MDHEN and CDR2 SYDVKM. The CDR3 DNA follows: TGTGCCAGCAGTTTTAGAGGGGGACGATGGGAGCTGTTTTTT. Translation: CASSFRGGRWELFF.

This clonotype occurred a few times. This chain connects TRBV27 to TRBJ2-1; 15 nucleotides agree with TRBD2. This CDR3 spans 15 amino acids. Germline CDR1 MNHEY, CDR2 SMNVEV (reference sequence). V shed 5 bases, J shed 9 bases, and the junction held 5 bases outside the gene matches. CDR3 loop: CASSVTGLAGGEQFF. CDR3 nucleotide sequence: TGTGCCAGCAGTGTAACGGGACTAGCGGGAGGTGAGCAGTTCTTC.

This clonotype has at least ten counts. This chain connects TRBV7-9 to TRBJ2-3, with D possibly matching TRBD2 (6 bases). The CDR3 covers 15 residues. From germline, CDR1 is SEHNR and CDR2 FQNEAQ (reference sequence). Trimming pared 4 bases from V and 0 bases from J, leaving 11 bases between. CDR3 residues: CASSSSGSSTDTQYF. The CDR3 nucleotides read TGTGCCAGCAGCTCGAGCGGGTCTAGCACAGATACGCAGTATTTT. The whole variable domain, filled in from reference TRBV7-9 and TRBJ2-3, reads DTGVSQNPRHKITKRGQNVTFRCDPISEHNRLYWYRQTLGQGPEFLTYFQNEAQLEKSRLLSDRFSAERPKGSFSTLEIQRTEQGDSAMYLCASSSSGSSTDTQYFGPGTRLTVL.

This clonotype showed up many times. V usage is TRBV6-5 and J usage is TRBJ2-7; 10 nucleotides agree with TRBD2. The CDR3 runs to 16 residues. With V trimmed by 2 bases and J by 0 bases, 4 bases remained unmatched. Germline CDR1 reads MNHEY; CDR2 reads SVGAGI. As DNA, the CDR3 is TGTGCCAGCAGTTACGTTCTAGCGGGAGTCTCCTACGAGCAGTACTTC. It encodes CASSYVLAGVSYEQYF.

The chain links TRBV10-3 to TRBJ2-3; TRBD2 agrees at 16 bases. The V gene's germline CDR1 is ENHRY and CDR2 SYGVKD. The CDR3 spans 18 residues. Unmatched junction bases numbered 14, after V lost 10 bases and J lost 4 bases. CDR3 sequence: CATLGLAGGPGPADTQYF. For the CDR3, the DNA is TGTGCCACTCTGGGACTAGCGGGGGGGCCGGGTCCGGCAGATACGCAGTATTTT.

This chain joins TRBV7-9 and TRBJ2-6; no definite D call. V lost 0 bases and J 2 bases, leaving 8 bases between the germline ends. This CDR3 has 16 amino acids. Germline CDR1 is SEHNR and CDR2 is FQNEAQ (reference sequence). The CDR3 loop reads CASSLAQAAGANVLTF. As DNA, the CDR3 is TGTGCCAGCAGCTTAGCTCAGGCGGCTGGGGCCAACGTCCTGACTTTC.